One sample yielded the 18 T cell receptor beta chains listed below, sequenced in a study of post-analysis software for immune sequencing data. Prepared TCR beta cDNA libraries contained unique molecular identifiers. TCRdb itself ran the PCR reads through MiXCR, one entry per CDR3 protein. The sample has about 770,000 distinct CDR3 sequences; roughly 50% are singletons. What these receptors recognize is not known. Study results and limitations: Patients had higher frequencies than controls of about 5 TRBV segments, including TRBV5-6, TRBV5-1 and TRBV20-1.

Specimen: blood. The source of these receptors is a girl aged 10 to 17 with multiple sclerosis.

The chain is built from TRBV20-1 and TRBJ2-7; 11 bases line up with TRBD2. The CDR3 totals 15 residues. CDR1 is DFQATT and CDR2 is SNEGSKA in the germline V gene (reference sequence). J gave up 0 bases and V 5 bases, and 6 bases lay outside the gene matches. The CDR3 coding sequence is TGCAGTGCTCCCCGACTAGCGGGGCTCTCCTACGAGCAGTACTTC. Its protein is CSAPRLAGLSYEQYF.

The rearrangement uses TRBV4-2 and TRBJ1-4, with D possibly matching TRBD1 (6 bases). The CDR3 extends over 17 amino acids. Germline V gene sequence: CDR1 LGHNA, CDR2 YNFKEQ. V lost 0 bases, J lost 8 bases, and 19 bases lay in between. The CDR3 nucleotides are TGTGCCAGCAGCCAAGATAGCCAGGGGTTTCCGGGGGAAAAACTGTTTTTT. Amino acid sequence: CASSQDSQGFPGEKLFF.

This CDR3 reads CASSLGPAPDRVSWYEQYF. CDR3 DNA: TGTGCCAGCAGCTTAGGCCCCGCCCCCGACAGGGTCTCTTGGTACGAGCAGTACTTC. This chain joins TRBV7-2 and TRBJ2-5; TRBD1 agrees at 7 bases. The DNA end lines up better with TRBJ2-7; the J call may be wrong. CDR3 length equals 19 residues. The V gene's germline CDR1 is SGHTA and CDR2 FQGNSA.

This sequence joins TRBV15 and TRBJ2-1, with D perhaps being TRBD1 or TRBD2 (5 bases each). The CDR3 has 16 amino acids. V gave up 1 base and J gave up 0 bases, with 10 bases separating them. CDR1 and CDR2 from the germline V gene are LNHNV and YYDKDF (reference sequence). The CDR3 region is CATSRAGPRSYNEQFF. DNA for the CDR3: TGTGCCACCAGCAGAGCGGGACCTCGCTCCTACAATGAGCAGTTCTTC.

The CDR3 sequence: CASSPFVSGTYNEQFF. The CDR3 DNA is TGTGCCAGCAGCCCTTTCGTTTCTGGGACATACAATGAGCAGTTCTTC. V and J are TRBV7-6 and TRBJ2-1; TRBD1 might be the D (6 bases). The germline V gene has CDR1 SGHVS and CDR2 FNYEAQ. Trimming shortened V by 5 bases and J by 4 bases, and 18 bases separated the two germline ends. The CDR3 runs 16 residues.

This clonotype was counted a few times. The chain has TRBV29-1 and TRBJ2-4; TRBD1 agrees at 9 bases. Judging by the DNA end, TRBJ2-7 fits better; the J call may be wrong. CDR3 size: 12 residues. The V gene's germline CDR1 is SQVTM and CDR2 ANQGSEA. The CDR3 sequence: CSVRDRAHEQYF. Written as DNA, the CDR3 is TGCAGCGTTAGGGACAGGGCCCACGAGCAGTACTTC.

This clonotype was observed a handful of times. This sequence joins TRBV12-3 or TRBV12-4 and TRBJ1-1, with a tentative D call TRBD1 (6 bases). CDR3 length equals 14 residues. V lost 3 bases and J lost 4, with 12 bases in between. The CDR3 loop is CASSFSGVPTEAFF. The CDR3 nucleotides read TGTGCCAGCAGTTTCTCAGGGGTACCCACTGAAGCTTTCTTT.

The chain carries TRBV4-1 and TRBJ2-5; 7 bases fit TRBD2. The J call is uncertain, as TRBJ2-7 better fits the DNA end. This CDR3 contains 14 residues. Germline lookup yields CDR1 MGHRA and CDR2 YSYEKL. The CDR3 loop reads CASSVGGNLYEQYF. The CDR3 DNA follows: TGCGCCAGCAGTGTGGGAGGGAACCTCTACGAGCAGTACTTC.

V usage is TRBV20-1 and J usage is TRBJ2-7, with 8 bases lining up with TRBD2. CDR1 and CDR2 (germline): DFQATT, SNEGSKA (reference sequence). With 5 bases clipped from V and 0 bases from J, the junction kept 6 bases outside the gene matches. The CDR3 loop spans 14 amino acids. In DNA form, the CDR3 reads TGCAGTGCTGTACTAGCGGAGAGCTCCTACGAGCAGTACTTC. Translated: CSAVLAESSYEQYF.

This sequence joins TRBV7-2 and TRBJ2-3; TRBD2 agrees at 13 bases. The CDR3 runs to 17 residues. J gave up 4 bases and V 5 bases, and 9 bases lay outside the gene matches. Germline V lookup: CDR1 SGHTA, CDR2 FQGNSA. Here the CDR3 DNA reads TGTGCCAGCAGCCGAGGACTAGCGGGAGACGTCCCAGATACGCAGTATTTT. This encodes CASSRGLAGDVPDTQYF.

The sample holds a few counts of this clonotype. This chain connects TRBV29-1 to TRBJ2-3, with D possibly TRBD1 on 6 matching bases. This CDR3 has 11 amino acids. Trimming removed 5 bases from V and 6 bases from J, with 9 bases in between. Looked up from germline, CDR1 is SQVTM and CDR2 is ANQGSEA. In nucleotides, the CDR3 is TGCAGCGTTACAGGGTTGGATACGCAGTATTTT. Amino acid sequence: CSVTGLDTQYF.

The genes are TRBV24-1 and TRBJ2-3; 10 nucleotides match TRBD2. Germline V gene sequence: CDR1 KGHDR, CDR2 SFDVKD. This CDR3 is built from 19 residues. J lost 1 base, V lost 4 bases, and 13 bases had no gene match. CDR3 residues: CATSETRTSGSLRTDTQYF. As DNA, the CDR3 is TGTGCCACCAGTGAGACGCGGACTAGCGGCTCCCTTCGCACAGATACGCAGTATTTT.

Only a few counts were recorded for this clonotype. This chain uses TRBV29-1 with TRBJ2-3; the match to TRBD1 covers 9 bases. Trimming cost V 6 bases and J 6 bases; bases outside gene matches: 10. Germline CDR1 and CDR2: SQVTM and ANQGSEA. This CDR3 contains 14 residues. The CDR3 loop reads CSVEYRDRVDTQYF. As DNA, the CDR3 is TGCAGCGTCGAATACCGGGACAGGGTGGATACGCAGTATTTT.

This clonotype was detected a few times. CDR3 DNA sequence: TGTGCCACCAGCAGTACAGACAGGGGGCGTTCCCCCTACGAGCAGTACTTC. Translated: CATSSTDRGRSPYEQYF. J is TRBJ2-7 and V is TRBV15; 10 positions match TRBD1. Germline V lookup: CDR1 LNHNV, CDR2 YYDKDF (reference sequence). J gave up 2 bases and V 3 bases, and 10 bases lay outside the gene matches. The CDR3 has 17 amino acids.

The gene calls are TRBV5-1 and TRBJ2-2; perhaps TRBD1 as D (6 bases). The V and J ends lost 8 bases and 0 bases respectively, with 20 bases between them. Germline CDR1 and CDR2: SGHRS and YFSETQ. The CDR3 loop spans 17 amino acids. The DNA for the CDR3 is TGCGCCAGTCATCTTCGGGGATCAGGGGCGAACACCGGGGAGCTGTTTTTT. Translation: CASHLRGSGANTGELFF.

This chain uses TRBV12-3 or TRBV12-4 with TRBJ2-3; tentatively, D is TRBD2 (5 bases). Trimming took 5 bases from V and 4 from J, leaving 7 bases between them. CDR3 size: 12 residues. The CDR3 spells CASSNSADTQYF. The DNA of the CDR3 is TGTGCCAGCAGTAATAGCGCAGATACGCAGTATTTT.

The J gene is TRBJ1-5, the V gene TRBV6-6; D possibly corresponds to TRBD1 (5 bases). Germline CDR1 reads MNHNY; CDR2 reads SVGAGI (reference sequence). The CDR3 has 17 residues. Trimming removed 2 bases at V and 5 bases at J, with 19 bases between. CDR3 in amino acids: CASSYGQGGLGDQPQHF. The CDR3 coding sequence is TGTGCCAGCAGTTACGGGCAGGGAGGGCTGGGGGATCAGCCCCAGCATTTT.

This rearrangement joins TRBV18 to TRBJ1-5; D remains ambiguous. The length of the CDR3 is 12 residues. Germline V CDR1 and CDR2: KGHSH, LQKENI. Trimming stripped 3 bases from V and 6 bases from J, with 6 bases between. The DNA of the CDR3 is TGTGCCAGCTCACCGGGGATTCAGCCCCAGCATTTT. Protein sequence: CASSPGIQPQHF.